These T cell receptor beta chains were read from a single sample in a study of blood T cell repertoires in COVID-19. Method: immunoSEQ multiplex PCR; TCRdb's copy keeps in-frame clones and lacks some. There are about 220,000 clones in the sample; 75% to 90% occur only once, and around 5.1% lies in the top ten. The sequenced sample consisted of peripheral blood. The receptors here all came from a human donor in a cohort sampled during active COVID-19. The CDR3 runs from the conserved cysteine through the conserved F or W. The order of the fields is V gene, J gene, D gene, clone size, CDR3 DNA, CDR3 protein. A D gene is named only where the DNA matches it firmly. Size tells how often a clone was seen (once, few, many) or the class of an expanded clone, and some rows leave it out.

V gene: TRBV7-3
J gene: TRBJ2-7
D gene: TRBD2
clone size: .
CDR3 DNA: TGTGCCAGCAGCTTAAGTTCGGGAGGGCCCTTCTACGAGCAGTACTTC
CDR3 protein: CASSLSSGGPFYEQYF

V gene: TRBV9
J gene: TRBJ2-7
D gene: .
clone size: .
CDR3 DNA: TGTGCCAGCAGCGTGGGCAGCCACTACGAGCAGTACTTC
CDR3 protein: CASSVGSHYEQYF

V gene: TRBV4-2
J gene: TRBJ2-3
D gene: TRBD1
clone size: .
CDR3 DNA: TGTGCCAGCAGCCTTTCTTATAGACAGGGTAAAACAGATACGCAGTATTTT
CDR3 protein: CASSLSYRQGKTDTQYF

V gene: TRBV28
J gene: TRBJ1-3
D gene: .
clone size: .
CDR3 DNA: TGTGCCAGCAGTTTACCCTTGGGGCAGGGAAGTGGAAACACCATATATTTT
CDR3 protein: CASSLPLGQGSGNTIYF

V gene: TRBV4-1
J gene: TRBJ1-1
D gene: TRBD1
clone size: .
CDR3 DNA: TGCGCCAGCAGCTTGGGACAGGTTTTCAGTGAAGCTTTCTTT
CDR3 protein: CASSLGQVFSEAFF

V gene: TRBV19
J gene: TRBJ2-6
D gene: .
clone size: .
CDR3 DNA: TGTGCCAGTAGTCGTGGGGGGTCTGGGGCCAACGTCCTGACTTTC
CDR3 protein: CASSRGGSGANVLTF

V gene: TRBV9
J gene: TRBJ2-1
D gene: TRBD2
clone size: .
CDR3 DNA: TGTGCCAGCAGCGTAGTCGGACTAGCGGGATGGTATGAGCAGTTCTTC
CDR3 protein: CASSVVGLAGWYEQFF

V gene: TRBV29-1
J gene: TRBJ1-1
D gene: TRBD1
clone size: .
CDR3 DNA: TGCAGCGTCGGAATAGGACAGGGAGGTAGTGGGAACACTGAAGCTTTCTTT
CDR3 protein: CSVGIGQGGSGNTEAFF

V gene: TRBV27
J gene: TRBJ2-7
D gene: TRBD1
clone size: .
CDR3 DNA: TGTGCCAGCAGCCCGACAGGGGCCAGTAACTCCATACGGCTCGAGCAGTACTTC
CDR3 protein: CASSPTGASNSIRLEQYF

V gene: TRBV5-4
J gene: TRBJ2-7
D gene: TRBD1
clone size: .
CDR3 DNA: TGTGCCAGCAGCTTGGTAGGGGGCAGAGGGTACGAGCAGTACTTC
CDR3 protein: CASSLVGGRGYEQYF

V gene: TRBV5-1
J gene: TRBJ1-2
D gene: TRBD1
clone size: .
CDR3 DNA: TGCGCCAGCAGCCTAGATTCGGGACAGGGCTATGGCTACACCTTC
CDR3 protein: CASSLDSGQGYGYTF

V gene: TRBV27
J gene: TRBJ2-7
D gene: TRBD2
clone size: .
CDR3 DNA: TGTGCCAGCAGTTTATCCGCCGGGACTAGCGGTTACGAGCAGTACTTC
CDR3 protein: CASSLSAGTSGYEQYF

V gene: TRBV28
J gene: TRBJ1-1
D gene: TRBD1
clone size: .
CDR3 DNA: TGTGCCACCAGAGGGACAGGGAGGAACACTGAAGCTTTCTTT
CDR3 protein: CATRGTGRNTEAFF

V gene: TRBV7-2
J gene: TRBJ2-1
D gene: TRBD2
clone size: .
CDR3 DNA: TGTGCCAGCAGCTTATTGTCCCTAGCGGGAGGCAATGAGCAGTTCTTC
CDR3 protein: CASSLLSLAGGNEQFF

V gene: TRBV2
J gene: TRBJ2-7
D gene: TRBD1
clone size: .
CDR3 DNA: TGTGCCACAAAACCGGGACAGGCGACCTACGAGCAGTACTTC
CDR3 protein: CATKPGQATYEQYF

V gene: TRBV4-1
J gene: TRBJ1-5
D gene: TRBD1
clone size: .
CDR3 DNA: TGCGCCAGCAGCCAAGATGACAGGGGCTACAATCAGCCCCAGCATTTT
CDR3 protein: CASSQDDRGYNQPQHF

V gene: TRBV28
J gene: TRBJ1-4
D gene: .
clone size: .
CDR3 DNA: TGTGCCAGCAGTCTAACCAAACCGGGTTCTCTTGAAAAACTGTTTTTT
CDR3 protein: CASSLTKPGSLEKLFF

V gene: TRBV4-3
J gene: TRBJ1-1
D gene: .
clone size: .
CDR3 DNA: TGCGCCAGCAGCCAAGATCTAAGGAACACTGAAGCTTTCTTT
CDR3 protein: CASSQDLRNTEAFF

V gene: TRBV9
J gene: TRBJ2-5
D gene: .
clone size: .
CDR3 DNA: TGTGCCAGCAGCCCGGGGGTGGGGCACCAAGAGACCCAGTACTTC
CDR3 protein: CASSPGVGHQETQYF

V gene: TRBV28
J gene: TRBJ2-7
D gene: TRBD1
clone size: .
CDR3 DNA: TGTGCCAGCAGTTCCTCGGGACAGGGGGCGCGTTACGAGCAGTACTTC
CDR3 protein: CASSSSGQGARYEQYF

V gene: TRBV6-5
J gene: TRBJ2-3
D gene: TRBD1
clone size: once
CDR3 DNA: TGTGCCAGCATACCGGGACAGGGTAACACAGATACGCAGTATTTT
CDR3 protein: CASIPGQGNTDTQYF

V gene: TRBV2
J gene: TRBJ1-6
D gene: .
clone size: .
CDR3 DNA: TGTGCCAGCAGACCCGAGGGACAAGGAAATTCACCCCTCCACTTT
CDR3 protein: CASRPEGQGNSPLHF

V gene: TRBV23-1
J gene: TRBJ2-7
D gene: .
clone size: .
CDR3 DNA: TGCGCCAGCAGTCCGAGGGCCCAGAACGAGCAGTACTTC
CDR3 protein: CASSPRAQNEQYF

V gene: TRBV3-1/TRBV3-2
J gene: TRBJ1-1
D gene: TRBD1
clone size: .
CDR3 DNA: TGTGCCAGCAGCCTACCAGCCAGGGGGACTGAAGCTTTCTTT
CDR3 protein: CASSLPARGTEAFF

V gene: TRBV28
J gene: TRBJ2-1
D gene: .
clone size: .
CDR3 DNA: TGTGCCAGCAGTCCCCGTCTGACTAGTCCGTACAATGAGCAGTTCTTC
CDR3 protein: CASSPRLTSPYNEQFF

V gene: TRBV7-2
J gene: TRBJ2-1
D gene: TRBD2
clone size: .
CDR3 DNA: TGTGCCAGCAGCTTACGGACTAGCGGGAGCGGGGAGCAGTTCTTC
CDR3 protein: CASSLRTSGSGEQFF

V gene: TRBV6-5
J gene: TRBJ2-7
D gene: TRBD1
clone size: .
CDR3 DNA: TGTGCCAGCAGAGAGGACAGGGGGGAACACGAGCAGTACTTC
CDR3 protein: CASREDRGEHEQYF